This T cell receptor (beta chain) was recovered during a study of T-cell memory formation after mild COVID-19. Study at large: Each donor largely had its own TCR clusters. Broader study findings: Some responding clones appeared in pre-infection memory, suggesting cross-reactive memory joined. Contracting clones localized mainly to CM and EM when CD4+ and mainly to EMRA when CD8+.

On this clonotype: The antigen is unknown.

The ends were cut back, 6 bases at V and 4 bases at J, with 22 bases in the middle. Germline loops: CDR1 MNHEY, CDR2 SVGAGI. The CDR3 spans 17 residues. After 5'RACE with constant-segment primers, TCR alpha and TCR beta cDNA libraries carrying sample barcodes and UMIs were obtained. A single record per CDR3 protein comes from TCRdb applying MiXCR to the 5' RACE reads. The sample contains around 450,000 distinct CDR3 sequences, less than 25% of which appear only once. Sequencing was done on a sample of PBMCs or a T cell subset sorted from them (not recorded which). This TCR was recovered from an adult woman who had mild COVID-19 (a few samples of this study predate the infection). Cell type and time point are not known. The chain combines TRBV6-5 with TRBJ2-1; possibly TRBD2 for D (6 bases). This chain's CDR3 is CASSPPVRAGSYNEQFF. The CDR3 DNA sequence: TGTGCCAGCAGCCCTCCGGTGAGGGCGGGAAGTTACAATGAGCAGTTCTTC.